These 28 T cell receptor beta chains were all obtained from the same sample, sequenced in a study of T-cell memory formation after mild COVID-19. Using its own MiXCR run on the 5' RACE reads, TCRdb lists one record per CDR3 protein. Among 250,000 to 300,000 distinct CDR3 sequences listed, about a sixth were seen once. Sequenced material: PBMCs or a T cell subset sorted from them (not recorded which). Receptor source: a man aged 18 to 30 who had mild COVID-19 (a few samples of this study predate the infection). Cell type and time point are not known.

The V call is TRBV7-2, the J call TRBJ1-1; unclear D gene. The CDR3 runs 12 residues. Trimming cost V 5 bases and J 7 bases, with 11 bases left between them. CDR1 and CDR2 from the germline V gene are SGHTA and FQGNSA. As DNA, the CDR3 is TGTGCCAGCAGCACCTATCGGGGTGAAGCTTTCTTT. The encoded protein is CASSTYRGEAFF.

Only a few counts were recorded for this clonotype. This chain connects TRBV29-1 to TRBJ2-3, with a possible D match to TRBD2 (6 bases). The CDR3 length is 13 residues. Germline CDR1 reads SQVTM; CDR2 reads ANQGSEA. The V and J ends lost 6 bases and 2 bases respectively, with 12 bases between them. CDR3 nucleotide sequence: TGCAGCGTAGGAGGGACCAACACAGATACGCAGTATTTT. Amino acids: CSVGGTNTDTQYF.

The chain employs TRBV30 and TRBJ1-2; D perhaps matches TRBD1 (6 bases). CDR1 GTSNPN and CDR2 SVGIG come from the germline V gene (reference sequence). The CDR3 runs 12 residues. Trimming took off 4 bases at V and 8 bases at J, with 14 bases between the two ends. CDR3 sequence (DNA): TGTGCCTGGACCCCAAGGGGGGGAGGCTACACCTTC. Its translation is CAWTPRGGGYTF.

The chain joins TRBV20-1 to TRBJ1-5; 9 bases are a match to TRBD1. This CDR3 is 13 amino acids long. J gave up 5 bases and V 3 bases, and 2 bases lay outside the gene matches. CDR1 is DFQATT and CDR2 is SNEGSKA in the germline V gene (reference sequence). CDR3 nucleotides: TGCAGTGCTAGGACAGGGGGAGATCAGCCCCAGCATTTT. Protein sequence: CSARTGGDQPQHF.

This clonotype was observed a few times. CDR3 sequence: CASSWTVESTDTQYF. CDR3 in DNA: TGTGCCAGCAGTTGGACAGTAGAAAGCACAGATACGCAGTATTTT. This chain uses TRBV28 with TRBJ2-3; tentative D call: TRBD1 (6 bases). The length of the CDR3 is 15 residues. Trimming shortened V by 4 bases and J by 0 bases, and 11 bases separated the two germline ends. CDR1 is MDHEN and CDR2 is SYDVKM in the germline V gene.

This clonotype has only a few counts. The chain couples TRBV4-3 to TRBJ2-1; 16 bases are a match to TRBD2. This CDR3 region has 17 residues. CDR1 and CDR2 (germline): LGHNA, YSLEER. With V trimmed by 4 bases and J by 7 bases, 7 bases remained unmatched. CDR3 sequence reads: CASSPRGLAGGGNEQFF. The CDR3 coding sequence is TGCGCCAGCAGCCCCCGGGGACTAGCGGGGGGGGGGAATGAGCAGTTCTTC.

J is TRBJ1-5 and V is TRBV4-1; D uncertain. Germline V gene lookup returns CDR1 MGHRA and CDR2 YSYEKL. The CDR3 has 16 amino acids. The V end was cut by 5 bases, the J end by 1 base, with 15 bases between. This CDR3 reads CASSRRAGISNQPQHF. The CDR3 bases are TGCGCCAGCAGCAGGAGGGCGGGTATCAGCAATCAGCCCCAGCATTTT.

This clonotype was seen only a few times. V gene TRBV7-2 combines with J gene TRBJ2-3; 8 nucleotides align to TRBD2. The germline CDR1 and CDR2 sequences are SGHTA and FQGNSA. This CDR3 has 15 residues. V lost 1 base and J lost 3; bases outside the gene matches: 3. The CDR3 nucleotides are TGTGCCAGCAGCTTAGTCACGGGAGGGACAGATACGCAGTATTTT. This translates into CASSLVTGGTDTQYF.

This clonotype showed up just a few times. The chain uses TRBV12-3 or TRBV12-4 and TRBJ1-3, with 10 bases identical to TRBD1. V shed 6 bases and J 2 bases; nucleotides not matched to a gene: 4. The CDR3 totals 15 residues. This CDR3 reads CASREGTGAGNTIYF. The CDR3 DNA sequence: TGTGCCAGCAGGGAAGGGACAGGGGCTGGAAACACCATATATTTT.

This clonotype was detected a few times. This chain joins TRBV3-1 and TRBJ2-5, with D possibly being TRBD1 or TRBD2 (5 bases each). V was cut by 4 bases and J by 1 base, with 16 bases left in between. Germline CDR1 is LGHDT and CDR2 is YNNKEL (reference sequence). The CDR3 loop spans 16 amino acids. The CDR3 loop is CASSLGISGTQETQYF. Written as DNA, the CDR3 is TGTGCCAGCAGCCTCGGAATTTCCGGGACCCAAGAGACCCAGTACTTC.

The V call is TRBV27, the J call TRBJ2-3; 11 bases match TRBD2. Trimming at V came to 10 bases and at J to 6 bases, leaving 12 bases not matched to a gene. Germline lookup yields CDR1 MNHEY and CDR2 SMNVEV (reference sequence). The CDR3 sequence is 15 residues long. DNA for the CDR3: TGTGCCACCGCCCAAACTAGCGGGGGTGGGGATACGCAGTATTTT. This gives the protein CATAQTSGGGDTQYF.

The chain couples TRBV20-1 to TRBJ1-5; tentatively, D is TRBD1 (5 bases). The V and J ends lost 0 bases and 7 bases respectively, with 19 bases between them. Germline V gives CDR1 DFQATT, CDR2 SNEGSKA (reference sequence). The CDR3 extends over 16 amino acids. The DNA of the CDR3 is TGCAGTGCTAGAGACCGGGGGGAAACCGTTGGGCAGCCCCAGCATTTT. Protein product: CSARDRGETVGQPQHF.

V usage is TRBV7-2 and J usage is TRBJ2-3, with D perhaps matching TRBD1 (5 bases). Deletions cut 4 bases from V and 4 bases from J, with 9 bases between. The CDR3 covers 13 residues. Germline V gene sequence: CDR1 SGHTA, CDR2 FQGNSA. In nucleotides, the CDR3 is TGTGCCAGCAGCTCGACAGCTTCAGATACGCAGTATTTT. Amino acids: CASSSTASDTQYF.

V is TRBV11-2 and J is TRBJ1-3, with unresolved D. The CDR3 is 15 amino acids. Looked up from germline, CDR1 is SGHAT and CDR2 is FQNNGV. Between the trimmed V and J ends, which lost 6 bases and 0 bases, there was a span of 12 bases. DNA for the CDR3: TGTGCCAGCAGTGTGGACCGAGTCTCTGGAAACACCATATATTTT. It translates to CASSVDRVSGNTIYF. The full variable domain, its missing parts supplied by reference TRBV11-2 and TRBJ1-3, is EAGVAQSPRYKIIEKRQSVAFWCNPISGHATLYWYQQILGQGPKLLIQFQNNGVVDDSQLPKDRFSAERLKGVDSTLKIQPAKLEDSAVYLCASSVDRVSGNTIYFGEGSWLTVV.

This chain joins TRBV6-2 or TRBV6-3 and TRBJ2-5; 7 nucleotides line up with TRBD2. The CDR3 consists of 14 residues. The trim removed 8 bases at V and 6 bases at J, leaving 12 bases unmatched. Germline loops: CDR1 MNHEY, CDR2 SVGEGT. In nucleotides, the CDR3 is TGTGCCAGCGCGTCACGGCGGGGGTGGCAGACCCAGTACTTC. This encodes CASASRRGWQTQYF.

The V gene is TRBV4-3, the J gene TRBJ1-4; D is ambiguous. Germline-derived CDR1 and CDR2 are LGHNA and YSLEER. Deletions cut 2 bases from V and 2 bases from J, with 15 bases between. CDR3 length equals 17 residues. The CDR3 sequence is CASSQRHGIRTNEKLFF. Written as DNA, the CDR3 is TGCGCCAGCAGCCAACGCCACGGAATTCGGACTAATGAAAAACTGTTTTTT.

V usage is TRBV12-3 or TRBV12-4 and J usage is TRBJ2-7; possibly TRBD1 for D (6 bases). The ends were cut back, 8 bases at V and 5 bases at J, with 16 bases in the middle. The CDR3 is 13 amino acids. In nucleotides, the CDR3 is TGTGCCAGCTTACTGGGCAGGGGAAACGAGCAGTACTTC. Translating gives CASLLGRGNEQYF.

The J gene is TRBJ2-7, the V gene TRBV12-3 or TRBV12-4; no reliable D call. The CDR3 is made up of 14 amino acids. Trimming shortened V by 5 bases and J by 4 bases, and 15 bases separated the two germline ends. The DNA for the CDR3 is TGTGCCAGCAGTATCAAAATTGAATATTACGAGCAGTACTTC. This gives the protein CASSIKIEYYEQYF.

This clonotype occurred a few times. The rearrangement joins TRBV11-2 to TRBJ1-2; D is ambiguous. The germline V gene encodes CDR1 SGHAT and CDR2 FQNNGV. The CDR3 sequence is 14 residues long. V shed 5 bases and J shed 2 bases, with 12 bases lying between them. CDR3 in DNA: TGTGCCAGCAGCCCCTCGGGTTCCAACTATGGCTACACCTTC. It translates to CASSPSGSNYGYTF.

The chain combines TRBV12-3 or TRBV12-4 with TRBJ1-6; no clear D gene. The CDR3 loop spans 13 amino acids. Trimming pared 4 bases from V and 10 bases from J, leaving 11 bases between. The CDR3 loop is CASSSVPPSPLHF. DNA for the CDR3: TGTGCCAGCAGTTCCGTGCCGCCCTCACCCCTCCACTTT.

A few counts support this clonotype. The chain employs TRBV6-2 or TRBV6-3 and TRBJ1-5; 9 bases map to TRBD1. V trimming: 1 base; J trimming: 9 bases; junction bases outside the gene matches: 13. Germline assignment: CDR1 MNHEY and CDR2 SVGEGT. This CDR3 has 17 amino acids. DNA of the CDR3: TGTGCCAGCAGTTACTTGGGACAGGGCTCCGCGGGCCGGCCCCAGCATTTT. The encoded protein is CASSYLGQGSAGRPQHF.

The genes are TRBV5-4 and TRBJ2-7, with a tentative D call TRBD1 (5 bases). Germline V CDR1 and CDR2: SGHNT, YYREEE (reference sequence). The CDR3 sequence is 15 residues long. V was trimmed by 1 base and J by 7 bases, leaving 18 bases between them. For the CDR3, the DNA is TGTGCCAGCAGCTTGTTTTATAGGGGTGAACGGGAGCAGTACTTC. Protein sequence: CASSLFYRGEREQYF.

The V and J genes are TRBV12-3 or TRBV12-4 and TRBJ1-1, with D hard to call. Trimming stripped 7 bases from V and 6 bases from J, with 15 bases between. The CDR3 sequence is 13 residues long. CDR3 in DNA: TGTGCCAGCAACCGGGATGGGAGGGCTGAAGCTTTCTTT. This gives the protein CASNRDGRAEAFF.

The chain couples TRBV7-9 to TRBJ2-1, with TRBD2 matching over 12 bases. V lost 1 base to trimming and J lost 4 bases; unmatched junction nucleotides: 8. The germline CDR1 and CDR2 sequences are SEHNR and FQNEAQ (reference sequence). The CDR3 totals 18 residues. This CDR3 reads CASSLDASGGAIYNEQFF. In DNA form, the CDR3 reads TGTGCCAGCAGCTTAGACGCTAGCGGGGGGGCTATTTACAATGAGCAGTTCTTC.

Only a few counts were recorded for this clonotype. The chain has TRBV12-3 or TRBV12-4 and TRBJ2-2; D gene uncertain. The CDR3 runs to 13 residues. Trimming took off 1 base at V and 5 bases at J, with 5 bases between the two ends. For the CDR3, the DNA is TGTGCCAGCAGTTTAGGAAAGACCGGGGAGCTGTTTTTT. Translated, it gives CASSLGKTGELFF.

In regard to this clonotype: Germline and junction disagree at one end, which may indicate a read error. The rearrangement uses TRBV11-2 and TRBJ1-1, with a tentative D call TRBD1 (5 bases). The CDR3 consists of 8 residues. Germline CDR1 SGHAT, CDR2 FQNNGV. The CDR3 bases are TGTGCCAGTGGGGACGAGCTATTC. Translated, it gives CASGDELF.

This clonotype occurred a few times. The CDR3 loop reads CSVVREFPDTQYF. The DNA for the CDR3 is TGCAGCGTTGTTCGAGAATTTCCAGATACGCAGTATTTT. J is TRBJ2-3 and V is TRBV29-1; D is unresolved. Looked up from germline, CDR1 is SQVTM and CDR2 is ANQGSEA. The CDR3 runs to 13 residues. V lost 4 bases and J 4 bases, leaving 12 bases between the germline ends.

This chain connects TRBV6-2 or TRBV6-3 to TRBJ1-5; the D gene is possibly TRBD1 (5 bases). Germline assignment: CDR1 MNHEY and CDR2 SVGEGT. Trimming shortened V by 8 bases and J by 8 bases, and 10 bases separated the two germline ends. The CDR3 length is 11 residues. The CDR3 sequence is CASGWGEPQHF. The CDR3 DNA is TGTGCCAGCGGGTGGGGGGAGCCCCAGCATTTT.